These T cell receptor beta chains were read from a single sample in a study of T cells after yellow fever vaccination. TCRdb re-called the 5' RACE reads through MiXCR, storing one row per CDR3 protein. The sample shows about 500,000 distinct CDR3 sequences, about 15% of them seen only once. The specimen was PBMCs, collected about 5 days after the first yellow fever vaccination. These receptors were taken from a man younger than 35 who received the YFV17D yellow fever vaccine. Each CDR3 is given with its conserved first and last residue.

v_call: TRBV7-2
j_call: TRBJ2-1
cdr3_aa: CASSTDTGNEQFF

v_call: TRBV7-9
j_call: TRBJ1-2
cdr3_aa: CASSSYRVGYTF

v_call: TRBV12-3/TRBV12-4
j_call: TRBJ1-2
cdr3_aa: CASKGLNYGYTF

v_call: TRBV4-3
j_call: TRBJ1-1
cdr3_aa: CASSQIRQNTEAFF

v_call: TRBV6-5
j_call: TRBJ2-7
cdr3_aa: CASRSRAYEQYF

v_call: TRBV9
j_call: TRBJ2-1
cdr3_aa: CASSVGPGLAGGPGNEQFF

v_call: TRBV7-2
j_call: TRBJ2-1
cdr3_aa: CASSPGQRYNEQFF

v_call: TRBV25-1
j_call: TRBJ1-5
cdr3_aa: CASSAGQGAGQPQHF

v_call: TRBV5-4
j_call: TRBJ1-1
cdr3_aa: CASSLRGVEAFF

v_call: TRBV5-1
j_call: TRBJ2-3
cdr3_aa: CASSGGAHTDTQYF

v_call: TRBV4-3
j_call: TRBJ1-2
cdr3_aa: CASSQAGTGGVYGYTF

v_call: TRBV12-3/TRBV12-4
j_call: TRBJ1-1
cdr3_aa: CASKAGGNTEAFF

v_call: TRBV20-1
j_call: TRBJ2-1
cdr3_aa: CSVSGGNNEQFF

v_call: TRBV3-1
j_call: TRBJ2-7
cdr3_aa: CATSLGDYEQYF

v_call: TRBV7-9
j_call: TRBJ2-1
cdr3_aa: CASSALGEQFF

v_call: TRBV10-3
j_call: TRBJ1-5
cdr3_aa: CAISEPLAGAAGNQPQHF

v_call: TRBV12-3/TRBV12-4
j_call: TRBJ1-4
cdr3_aa: CASRPSGRGEKLFF

v_call: TRBV6-4
j_call: TRBJ2-3
cdr3_aa: CASSAGQSYDTQYF

v_call: TRBV2
j_call: TRBJ1-5
cdr3_aa: CASSVWPPNQPQHF

v_call: TRBV7-9
j_call: TRBJ2-6
cdr3_aa: CASSQGRLSSGANVLTF

v_call: TRBV30
j_call: TRBJ1-1
cdr3_aa: CAWRSVGSEAFF

v_call: TRBV12-3/TRBV12-4
j_call: TRBJ2-3
cdr3_aa: CASSYRAPGRDTQYF

v_call: TRBV6-5
j_call: TRBJ1-1
cdr3_aa: CASSYSTGRYTEAFF

v_call: TRBV15
j_call: TRBJ2-7
cdr3_aa: CATSRDPASSYEQYF

v_call: TRBV7-2
j_call: TRBJ1-1
cdr3_aa: CASKFGGGWRMNTEAFF

v_call: TRBV6-2/TRBV6-3
j_call: TRBJ2-1
cdr3_aa: CASSSFYRDGSYNEQFF

v_call: TRBV4-3
j_call: TRBJ2-5
cdr3_aa: CASSQDPSGGWETQYF

v_call: TRBV5-1
j_call: TRBJ2-5
cdr3_aa: CASSLVLAGGETQYF

v_call: TRBV2
j_call: TRBJ2-4
cdr3_aa: CASMNTLAKNIQYF

v_call: TRBV5-4
j_call: TRBJ2-1
cdr3_aa: CASTRLAGRSSYNEQFF

v_call: TRBV20-1
j_call: TRBJ2-3
cdr3_aa: CSASGLGDTQYF

v_call: TRBV12-3/TRBV12-4
j_call: TRBJ2-1
cdr3_aa: CASSYDTNEQFF

v_call: TRBV10-3
j_call: TRBJ2-5
cdr3_aa: CAISESQQGETQYF

v_call: TRBV11-2
j_call: TRBJ1-2
cdr3_aa: CASSRWWGGQGGGYTF

v_call: TRBV4-3
j_call: TRBJ1-2
cdr3_aa: CASSQEAQTVEGYTF

v_call: TRBV2
j_call: TRBJ2-5
cdr3_aa: CASSEEWYPVVYF

v_call: TRBV6-5
j_call: TRBJ2-3
cdr3_aa: CASSYSTGSNTQYF

v_call: TRBV15
j_call: TRBJ1-5
cdr3_aa: CATCTENQPQHF

v_call: TRBV7-2
j_call: TRBJ2-6
cdr3_aa: CASSDRPGANVLTF

v_call: TRBV12-3/TRBV12-4
j_call: TRBJ2-3
cdr3_aa: CASQNGGGTDTQYF

v_call: TRBV4-1
j_call: TRBJ2-1
cdr3_aa: CASSQGGPQKNEQFF

v_call: TRBV7-2
j_call: TRBJ1-6
cdr3_aa: CASSPRTYPAYSPLHF

v_call: TRBV5-1
j_call: TRBJ2-7
cdr3_aa: CASSYGQGTYEQYF

v_call: TRBV6-1
j_call: TRBJ1-1
cdr3_aa: CASTTAPGQGHTEAFF

v_call: TRBV6-2/TRBV6-3
j_call: TRBJ1-1
cdr3_aa: CASSPHRVMNTEAFF

v_call: TRBV10-3
j_call: TRBJ1-2
cdr3_aa: CAISEGFRTSYGYTF